Below are 22 T cell receptor beta chains sequenced from a single sample in a study of T cells in Graves' hyperthyroidism and ophthalmopathy. Amplification of TCR beta CDR3 regions was performed using RNA transcripts as template. When the TCR CDR3 underwent first-round RT-PCR, the HTBI primer set was used. TCRdb re-analysed the multiplex PCR reads in MiXCR, keeping a single row per CDR3 protein. This table has 640,000 or so distinct CDR3 sequences, over 12% appearing once. The sample was blood. The receptor source for this set is a woman between 18 and 29 years old with Graves' ophthalmopathy.

This clonotype was detected many times. This sequence joins TRBV11-2 and TRBJ2-7; 7 bases fit TRBD1. The CDR3 sequence is 15 residues long. V shed 1 base and J 2 bases; nucleotides not matched to a gene: 5. CDR1 is SGHAT, CDR2 FQNNGV, per germline. DNA for the CDR3: TGTGCCAGCAGCTTAGTGACAGGGTTTCCCTACGAGCAGTACTTC. Translation: CASSLVTGFPYEQYF.

There are a few counts of this clonotype. V usage is TRBV4-2 and J usage is TRBJ1-4; 8 positions agree with TRBD1. The CDR3 sequence is 17 residues long. V shed 0 bases, J shed 5 bases, and the junction held 8 bases outside the gene matches. CDR1 is LGHNA, CDR2 YNFKEQ, per germline. This CDR3 is CASSQEIRGQANEKLFF. The CDR3 coding sequence is TGTGCCAGCAGCCAAGAGATCAGGGGACAGGCAAATGAAAAACTGTTTTTT.

The table lists this clonotype with many counts. The chain has TRBV10-3 and TRBJ1-5; TRBD1 matches at 7 bases. From germline, CDR1 is ENHRY and CDR2 SYGVKD. With V trimmed by 7 bases and J by 4 bases, 7 bases remained unmatched. The CDR3 is 14 amino acids. The CDR3 coding sequence is TGTGCCATCACCCCAGACAGGGAAAATCAGCCCCAGCATTTT. This gives the protein CAITPDRENQPQHF.

This clonotype has ten or more counts. This chain connects TRBV11-3 to TRBJ2-1, with 7 bases lining up with TRBD2. Germline lookup yields CDR1 SGHNT and CDR2 YENEEA. This CDR3 contains 16 residues. J lost 4 bases, V lost 1 base, and 7 bases had no gene match. The CDR3, as DNA: TGTGCCAGCAGCTTAGGGGGGGGACGGTTATACAATGAGCAGTTCTTC. Its protein product is CASSLGGGRLYNEQFF.

This clonotype was detected only a few times. This sequence joins TRBV20-1 and TRBJ2-1; D gene unclear. The CDR3 runs to 12 residues. From germline, CDR1 is DFQATT and CDR2 SNEGSKA (reference sequence). Trimming shortened V by 3 bases and J by 11 bases, and 14 bases separated the two germline ends. The CDR3 DNA is TGCAGTGCTAGGGACCTATGGTATAAGCAGTTCTTC. As protein: CSARDLWYKQFF.

This clonotype has just a few counts. The chain links TRBV14 to TRBJ2-7, with 7 bases aligning to TRBD2. V lost 5 bases, J lost 3 bases, and 13 bases stayed unmatched. The CDR3 totals 16 residues. Germline V gene lookup returns CDR1 SGHDN and CDR2 FVKESK. This CDR3 is CASSSLGLAVNYEQYF. The CDR3 DNA follows: TGTGCCAGCAGCTCCCTCGGGCTAGCGGTAAACTACGAGCAGTACTTC.

This clonotype was counted many times. The CDR3 spells CASSAGLARSYNEQFF. As DNA, the CDR3 is TGTGCCAGCAGCGCAGGACTAGCGAGGTCCTACAATGAGCAGTTCTTC. The J gene is TRBJ2-1, the V gene TRBV9; 9 bases are shared with TRBD2. V was pared by 3 bases and J by 1 base, with 5 bases of the junction left unmatched. This CDR3 comprises 16 residues. Germline CDR1 and CDR2: SGDLS and YYNGEE.

This clonotype was seen only once. A much larger clone lies one base from this, so it may be a read error. J is TRBJ2-5 and V is TRBV20-1; D tentatively reads TRBD1 or TRBD2 (5 bases each). The CDR3 consists of 12 residues. With 3 bases removed from V and 7 bases from J, the gap between germline ends came to 12 bases. Germline values: CDR1 DFQATT, CDR2 SNEGSKA (reference sequence). CDR3 sequence: CSASPTRGTQYF. CDR3 nucleotides: TGCAGTGCTAGCCCCACGAGGGGGACCCAGTACTTC.

V is TRBV7-3 and J is TRBJ2-7; 7 positions match TRBD2. CDR1 and CDR2 from the germline V gene are SGHTA and FQGTGA. The CDR3 runs 16 residues. V dropped 1 base and J dropped 0; count of bases not matched to a gene: 6. The CDR3 DNA follows: TGTGCCAGCAGCTTAAACTCGGGCGGGAGCTCCTACGAGCAGTACTTC. Its translation is CASSLNSGGSSYEQYF.

The J gene is TRBJ1-1, the V gene TRBV4-1; D not certain. V dropped 0 bases and J dropped 3 bases, with 8 bases sitting between them. The CDR3 has 14 amino acids. Germline V CDR1 and CDR2: MGHRA, YSYEKL. In DNA form, the CDR3 reads TGCGCCAGCAGCCAAGAGTTGAGCTACACTGAAGCTTTCTTT. This encodes CASSQELSYTEAFF.

The gene calls are TRBV6-2 or TRBV6-3 and TRBJ2-7, with D perhaps given as TRBD1 or TRBD2 (5 bases each). Trimming took 6 bases from V and 0 from J, leaving 12 bases between them. The CDR3 extends over 14 amino acids. CDR1 and CDR2 (germline): MNHEY, SVGEGT. This CDR3 is CASSQLRGSYEQYF. The CDR3 coding sequence is TGTGCCAGCAGCCAACTGAGGGGCTCCTACGAGCAGTACTTC.

In its sample, this clonotype was seen many times. The V call is TRBV7-8, the J call TRBJ2-3; 10 positions agree with TRBD2. The CDR3 consists of 16 residues. CDR1 and CDR2 from the germline V gene are SGHVS and FQNEAQ. Germline trimming cut 2 bases from V and 2 bases from J; bases unmatched to any gene: 4. The CDR3 protein is CASSLPGLASTDTQYF. The CDR3 nucleotides are TGTGCCAGCAGCTTACCGGGACTAGCGTCCACAGATACGCAGTATTTT.

This clonotype showed up many times. The chain combines TRBV29-1 with TRBJ1-1, with D perhaps matching TRBD1 (5 bases). V shed 5 bases and J shed 1 base, with 11 bases lying between them. In germline, CDR1 is SQVTM, CDR2 ANQGSEA. This CDR3 is 13 amino acids long. The CDR3 coding sequence is TGCAGCGTTAAGGGACCGTGGAACACTGAAGCTTTCTTT. This gives the protein CSVKGPWNTEAFF.

There are many counts of this clonotype. The junction does not match germline at one end; this may be a read error. J is TRBJ2-1 and V is TRBV13; 14 nucleotides agree with TRBD2. The CDR3 totals 18 residues. The germline V gene encodes CDR1 PRHDT and CDR2 FYEKMQ (reference sequence). The CDR3 DNA sequence: TGTGCCAGCAGCATAGGACTAGCGGGAGGTCCCTCCTACAATGAGCAGTTCTTC. It translates to CASSIGLAGGPSYNEQFF. Variable domain in full (rest from reference TRBV13 and TRBJ2-1): AAGVIQSPRHLIKEKRETATLKCYPIPRHDTVYWYQQGPGQDPQFLISFYEKMQSDKGSIPDRFSAQQFSDYHSELNMSSLELGDSALYFCASSIGLAGGPSYNEQFFGPGTRLTVL.

This clonotype was picked up many times. V usage is TRBV10-3 and J usage is TRBJ2-1; 12 nucleotides align to TRBD2. Germline CDR1 is ENHRY and CDR2 is SYGVKD. The length of the CDR3 is 17 residues. Trimming took 4 bases from V and 5 from J; bases not matched to a gene: 9. Here the CDR3 reads CAISGASGRADDNEQFF. The CDR3 DNA sequence: TGTGCCATCAGTGGCGCTAGCGGGAGGGCCGACGACAATGAGCAGTTCTTC.

The sample holds a few counts of this clonotype. V is TRBV24-1 and J is TRBJ2-1, with 13 bases lining up with TRBD2. After removal of 3 bases from V and 4 bases from J, the junction contained 11 bases not matched to a gene. The CDR3 is made up of 19 amino acids. The germline V gene encodes CDR1 KGHDR and CDR2 SFDVKD. As DNA, the CDR3 is TGTGCCACCAGTGATGAGGGCTGGACTAGCGGGAGTCGGTACAATGAGCAGTTCTTC. Translated: CATSDEGWTSGSRYNEQFF.

This clonotype was counted many times. The V call is TRBV20-1, the J call TRBJ2-1, with D perhaps being TRBD1 or TRBD2 (6 bases each). The germline V gene encodes CDR1 DFQATT and CDR2 SNEGSKA (reference sequence). The CDR3 is made up of 17 amino acids. The ends were cut back, 1 base at V and 4 bases at J, with 20 bases in the middle. The CDR3 region has the DNA TGCAGTGCTAGAGTCGGGTGGGGCAGGAGGGGGTACAATGAGCAGTTCTTC. This sequence encodes CSARVGWGRRGYNEQFF.

This clonotype has just a few counts. The chain uses TRBV19 and TRBJ1-5; 9 nucleotides align to TRBD1. This CDR3 has 16 amino acids. Germline V CDR1 and CDR2: LNHDA, SQIVND (reference sequence). After removal of 3 bases from V and 7 bases from J, the junction contained 10 bases not matched to a gene. As DNA, the CDR3 is TGTGCCAGTAGTATGGGGGACAGGGTTTTCAACCAGCCCCAGCATTTT. Protein: CASSMGDRVFNQPQHF.

This clonotype has ten or more counts. The CDR3 spells CASSFGSRTGPYEQYF. The CDR3 DNA reads as TGTGCCAGCAGCTTCGGCTCCCGGACAGGCCCCTACGAGCAGTACTTC. This chain links TRBV7-6 with TRBJ2-7; 7 bases line up with TRBD1. CDR1 and CDR2 (germline): SGHVS, FNYEAQ. V shed 3 bases, J shed 2 bases, and the junction held 10 bases outside the gene matches. The CDR3 consists of 16 residues.

This clonotype occurred many times. The genes are TRBV12-3 or TRBV12-4 and TRBJ2-7; TRBD2 agrees at 7 bases. The CDR3 spans 14 residues. V was pared by 1 base and J by 5 bases, with 5 bases of the junction left unmatched. This CDR3 is CASSLVGGPHEQYF. The CDR3 coding sequence is TGTGCCAGCAGTTTAGTGGGAGGGCCCCACGAGCAGTACTTC.

Many counts were recorded for this clonotype. The CDR3 loop reads CASSQVGPGGELFF. DNA of the CDR3: TGTGCCAGCAGCCAAGTAGGGCCTGGCGGGGAGCTGTTTTTT. The V and J genes are TRBV14 and TRBJ2-2; D unclear. The V gene's germline CDR1 is SGHDN and CDR2 FVKESK. The CDR3 has 14 residues. V gave up 1 base and J gave up 7 bases, with 10 bases separating them.

This clonotype was observed a handful of times. The rearrangement joins TRBV7-9 to TRBJ2-1; 8 bases map to TRBD2. Germline V gene lookup returns CDR1 SEHNR and CDR2 FQNEAQ (reference sequence). V shed 2 bases and J 3 bases; nucleotides not matched to a gene: 6. This CDR3 is built from 16 residues. This chain's CDR3 is CASSLRAGGYYNEQFF. The CDR3 DNA reads TGTGCCAGCAGCTTAAGGGCGGGAGGTTACTACAATGAGCAGTTCTTC.